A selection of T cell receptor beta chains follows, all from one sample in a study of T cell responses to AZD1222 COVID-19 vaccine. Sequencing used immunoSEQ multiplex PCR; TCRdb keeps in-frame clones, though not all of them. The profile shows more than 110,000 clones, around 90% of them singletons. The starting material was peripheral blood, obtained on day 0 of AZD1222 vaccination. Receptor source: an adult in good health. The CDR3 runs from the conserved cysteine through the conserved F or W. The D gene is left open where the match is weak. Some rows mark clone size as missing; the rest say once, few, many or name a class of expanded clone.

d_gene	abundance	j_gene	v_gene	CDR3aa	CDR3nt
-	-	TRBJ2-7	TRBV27	CASSLRGPYEQYF	TGTGCCAGCAGTTTACGGGGACCCTACGAGCAGTACTTC
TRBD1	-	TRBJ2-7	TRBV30	CAWSVGQPNEQYF	TGTGCCTGGAGTGTGGGACAGCCAAACGAGCAGTACTTC
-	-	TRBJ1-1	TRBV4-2	CASSQDAGAENTEAFF	TGTGCCAGCAGCCAAGATGCGGGGGCGGAGAACACTGAAGCTTTCTTT
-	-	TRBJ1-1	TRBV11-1	CASSRATGVGTEAFF	TGTGCCAGCAGCCGTGCCACTGGGGTAGGGACTGAAGCTTTCTTT
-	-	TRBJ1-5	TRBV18	CASSPGRDNQPQHF	TGTGCCAGCTCACCCGGACGGGACAATCAGCCCCAGCATTTT
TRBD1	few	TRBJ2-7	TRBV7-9	CASSLTGGGEQYF	TGTGCCAGCAGCCTCACAGGGGGCGGCGAGCAGTACTTC
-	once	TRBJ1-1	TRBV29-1	CSVGVLAEAFF	TGCAGCGTTGGAGTACTCGCTGAAGCTTTCTTT
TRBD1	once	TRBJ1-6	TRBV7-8	CASSLLAGGYNSPLHF	TGTGCCAGCAGCTTGTTGGCAGGGGGGTATAATTCACCCCTCCACTTT
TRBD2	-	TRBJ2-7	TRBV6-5	CASSFSGPSREQYF	TGTGCCAGCAGCTTTAGCGGGCCCTCTCGGGAGCAGTACTTC
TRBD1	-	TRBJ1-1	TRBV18	CASSPQQGAPNTEAFF	TGTGCCAGCTCCCCCCAACAGGGGGCACCCAACACTGAAGCTTTCTTT
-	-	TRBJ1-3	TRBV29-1	CSVSGTQHSGNTIYF	TGCAGCGTTTCCGGGACTCAACACTCTGGAAACACCATATATTTT
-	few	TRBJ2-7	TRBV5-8	CASSLEVFYGTYEQYF	TGTGCCAGCAGCTTGGAGGTGTTCTATGGAACCTACGAGCAGTACTTC
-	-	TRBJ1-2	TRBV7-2	CASSPQSRGQGYGYTF	TGTGCCAGCAGCCCCCAGAGTCGGGGGCAAGGCTATGGCTACACCTTC
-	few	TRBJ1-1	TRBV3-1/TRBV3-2	CASGRKDTEAFF	TGTGCCAGCGGTAGGAAAGACACTGAAGCTTTCTTT
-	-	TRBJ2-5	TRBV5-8	CASSLRGGRYGRQETQYF	TGTGCCAGCAGCTTGAGGGGAGGCAGGTACGGTCGCCAAGAGACCCAGTACTTC
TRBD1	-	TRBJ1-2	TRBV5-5	CASSASTSAGGNYGYTF	TGTGCCAGCAGCGCCTCGACGTCGGCAGGGGGCAACTATGGCTACACCTTC
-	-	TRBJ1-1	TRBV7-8	CASSLGAGNTEAFF	TGTGCCAGCAGCTTAGGGGCGGGGAACACTGAAGCTTTCTTT
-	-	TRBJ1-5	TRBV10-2	CASSEIEGLQPQHF	TGCGCCAGCAGTGAGATAGAGGGGCTTCAGCCCCAGCATTTT
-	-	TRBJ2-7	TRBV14	CASSQGRTRDYEQYF	TGTGCCAGCAGCCAAGGGCGGACTCGCGACTACGAGCAGTACTTC
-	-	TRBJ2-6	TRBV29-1	CSAAFFSGANVLTF	TGCAGCGCGGCTTTTTTCTCTGGGGCCAACGTCCTGACTTTC
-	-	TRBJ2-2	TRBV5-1	CASSLEGLNTGELFF	TGCGCCAGCAGCTTGGAAGGCCTAAACACCGGGGAGCTGTTTTTT
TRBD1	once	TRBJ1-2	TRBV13	CASSYGQGLSYGYTF	TGTGCCAGCAGCTACGGACAGGGCTTGAGCTATGGCTACACCTTC
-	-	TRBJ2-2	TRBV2	CASSEEVAPNTGELFF	TGTGCCAGCAGTGAAGAGGTAGCGCCGAACACCGGGGAGCTGTTTTTT
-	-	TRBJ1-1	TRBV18	CASRSLADTEAFF	TGTGCCAGCCGATCACTAGCAGACACTGAAGCTTTCTTT
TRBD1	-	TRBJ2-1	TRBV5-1	CASSLRTGANGANEQFF	TGCGCCAGCAGCTTGAGGACAGGGGCGAATGGGGCAAATGAGCAGTTCTTC
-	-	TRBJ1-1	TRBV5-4	CASSATRVLNTEAFF	TGTGCCAGCAGCGCGACCCGGGTCTTGAACACTGAAGCTTTCTTT
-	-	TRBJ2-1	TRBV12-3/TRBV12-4	CASSYDSYNEQFF	TGTGCCAGCAGTTACGACAGCTACAATGAGCAGTTCTTC
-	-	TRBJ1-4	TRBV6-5	CASRTGSFSEKLFF	TGTGCCAGCAGAACAGGGAGCTTCAGCGAAAAACTGTTTTTT
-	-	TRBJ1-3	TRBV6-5	CASSSTGSSGNTIYF	TGTGCCAGCAGTTCAACAGGGAGCTCTGGAAACACCATATATTTT
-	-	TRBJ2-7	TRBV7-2	CASSSGLFSYEQYF	TGTGCCAGCAGCTCGGGACTGTTTTCCTACGAGCAGTACTTC
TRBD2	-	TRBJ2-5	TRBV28	CASTGGDWETQYF	TGTGCCAGCACTGGGGGGGATTGGGAGACCCAGTACTTC
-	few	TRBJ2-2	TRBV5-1	CASSPWGGTHTGELFF	TGCGCCAGCAGCCCCTGGGGCGGGACTCACACCGGGGAGCTGTTTTTT
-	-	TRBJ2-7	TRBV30	CAWTTLRGSSYEQYF	TGTGCCTGGACCACCCTTAGGGGGAGCTCCTACGAGCAGTACTTC
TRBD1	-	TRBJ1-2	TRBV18	CASSPGTGRYGYTF	TGTGCCAGCTCACCCGGGACAGGCCGTTATGGCTACACCTTC
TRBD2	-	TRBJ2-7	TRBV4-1	CASSHREAGPYEQYF	TGCGCCAGCAGCCACCGTGAAGCGGGACCCTACGAGCAGTACTTC
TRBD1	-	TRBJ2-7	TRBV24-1	CATSDPGQGSNEQYF	TGTGCCACCAGTGACCCGGGACAGGGGTCCAACGAGCAGTACTTC
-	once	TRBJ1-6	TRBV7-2	CASRNNSPLHF	TGTGCCAGCAGAAATAATTCACCCCTCCACTTT
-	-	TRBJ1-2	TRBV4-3	CASSQDRGYTF	TGCGCCAGCAGCCAAGATAGAGGCTACACCTTC
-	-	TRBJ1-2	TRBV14	CASSSRGGENYGYTF	TGTGCCAGCAGCTCACGAGGCGGGGAAAACTATGGCTACACCTTC
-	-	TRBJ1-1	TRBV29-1	CSCGTPNTEAFF	TGCAGCTGCGGGACACCGAACACTGAAGCTTTCTTT
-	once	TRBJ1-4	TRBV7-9	CASSLGQGEKLFF	TGTGCCAGCAGCTTAGGTCAGGGAGAAAAACTGTTTTTT
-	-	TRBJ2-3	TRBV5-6	CASSFPFDQQYTDTQYF	TGTGCCAGCAGCTTCCCCTTCGACCAGCAGTACACAGATACGCAGTATTTT
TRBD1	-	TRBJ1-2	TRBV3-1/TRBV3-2	CASSHGTANYGYTF	TGTGCCAGCAGCCACGGGACAGCTAACTATGGCTACACCTTC
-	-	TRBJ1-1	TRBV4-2	CASSQDYGGRGAFF	TGTGCCAGCAGCCAAGATTATGGGGGTAGGGGAGCTTTCTTT
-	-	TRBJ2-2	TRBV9	CASSVATQATGELFF	TGTGCCAGCAGCGTTGCGACGCAGGCCACCGGGGAGCTGTTTTTT
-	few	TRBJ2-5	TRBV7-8	CASSRHNQETQYF	TGTGCCAGCAGCCGACACAACCAAGAGACCCAGTACTTC
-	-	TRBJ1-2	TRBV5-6	CASSLVSGEMDGYTF	TGTGCCAGCAGCTTGGTTTCAGGAGAGATGGATGGCTACACCTTC
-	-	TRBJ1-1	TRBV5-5	CASSEGNTEAFF	TGTGCCAGCAGTGAGGGGAACACTGAAGCTTTCTTT
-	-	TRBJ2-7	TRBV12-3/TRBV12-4	CASRSGQNYEQYF	TGTGCCAGCAGATCGGGACAAAACTACGAGCAGTACTTC
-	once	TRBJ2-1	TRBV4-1	CASSQPQSRASEQFF	TGCGCCAGCAGCCAACCGCAATCTAGGGCGAGTGAGCAGTTCTTC
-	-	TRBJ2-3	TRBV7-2	CASSTSGPSTDTQYF	TGTGCCAGCAGCACAAGCGGGCCTAGCACAGATACGCAGTATTTT
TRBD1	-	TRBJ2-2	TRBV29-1	CSVELPGQGAPGELFF	TGCAGCGTTGAATTACCGGGACAGGGGGCCCCCGGGGAGCTGTTTTTT
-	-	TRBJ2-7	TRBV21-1	CASSKVRSEPLPYEQYF	TGTGCCAGCAGCAAAGTAAGGTCAGAGCCTCTTCCCTACGAGCAGTACTTC
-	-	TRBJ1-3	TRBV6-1	CASSENVGGFGNTIYF	TGTGCCAGCAGTGAAAATGTCGGGGGATTTGGAAACACCATATATTTT
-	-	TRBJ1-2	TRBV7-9	CASSSFVFNSNYGYTF	TGTGCCAGCAGTTCATTCGTGTTCAATTCTAACTATGGCTACACCTTC
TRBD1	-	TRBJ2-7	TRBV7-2	CASSGPGQGFEQYF	TGTGCCAGCAGCGGCCCGGGACAGGGGTTTGAGCAGTACTTC